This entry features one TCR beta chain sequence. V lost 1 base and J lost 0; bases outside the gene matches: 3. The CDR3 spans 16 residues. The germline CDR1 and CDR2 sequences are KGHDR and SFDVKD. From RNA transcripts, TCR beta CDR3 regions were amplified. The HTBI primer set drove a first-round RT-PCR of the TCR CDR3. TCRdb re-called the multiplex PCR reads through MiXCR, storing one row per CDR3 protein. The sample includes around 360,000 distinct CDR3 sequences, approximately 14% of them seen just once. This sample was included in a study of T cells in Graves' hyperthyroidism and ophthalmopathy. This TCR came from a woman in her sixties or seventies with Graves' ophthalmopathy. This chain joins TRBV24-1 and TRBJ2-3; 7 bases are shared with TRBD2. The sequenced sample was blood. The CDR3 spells CATSDFGGRSTDTQYF. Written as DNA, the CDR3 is TGTGCCACCAGTGATTTCGGCGGGAGAAGCACAGATACGCAGTATTTT.